The clone carrying this T cell receptor (beta chain) was detected only once. These data belong to a study of CD8+CD57+ T cells in acquired aplastic anemia. Germline-derived CDR1 and CDR2 are MNHNS and SASEGT. Deletions cut 6 bases from V and 6 bases from J, with 11 bases between. The CDR3 consists of 12 residues. CDR3 and TCR beta VDJ profiling relied on a genomic DNA template. TCRdb reprocessed the reads via MiXCR and lists one record per CDR3 protein. The top ten hold 0.85% to 1.2% of the sample, which has approximately 150,000 distinct CDR3 sequences, 40% to 55% seen once. The patients chosen for sequencing had shown expansion of CD8+CD57+ cells (detected by flow cytometry).

This clonotype originated in a human donor with aplastic anemia. This chain uses TRBV6-1 with TRBJ1-2; the D gene is possibly TRBD1 (6 bases). The sample was sorted CD4+, CD8+, or CD8+CD57+ T cells (not recorded which) from PBMCs. The CDR3: CASRLQGHGYTF. The CDR3 DNA is TGTGCCAGCAGATTACAGGGTCATGGCTACACCTTC.